This TCR beta chain was documented in a study of tumor-infiltrating lymphocytes in primary liver carcinoma. This clonotype was counted a few times. Its antigen is currently unknown. This may arise from a read error, as a much more abundant clone is one base away. Findings and limits, study-wide: There were only about 7.5-24% of top clones found in all five tumor regions.

Germline CDR1 is SQVTM and CDR2 is ANQGSEA. The CDR3 totals 12 residues. From unsorted bulk tissue weighing about 17-30 mg, DNA and RNA were co-extracted. cDNA specific to TCR beta was made from 500 ng of total RNA, with a constant-region primer employed for priming. Libraries for TCR beta were built through three nested multiplex PCR rounds, which together made up a slightly modified ARM-PCR procedure. Forward primers for TRBV1-TRBV30 and a C-beta reverse primer served the first two PCR rounds, at about 9 cycles each. From the multiplex PCR reads, TCRdb called clonotypes with MiXCR, one entry per CDR3 protein. Among fewer than 75,000 distinct CDR3 sequences listed, over 60% were seen once.

The sequence came from a man aged 40-55 years with primary liver carcinoma and hepatitis B virus infection. The chain combines TRBV29-1 with TRBJ2-7, with D perhaps matching TRBD1 or TRBD2 (5 bases each). The sequenced material came from liver tumor tissue from sampling region 4. Subset meaning: tumor region T4, right-lateral pole. The CDR3 DNA reads as TGCAGCGTTGTAGAGGGGCTCTACGAGCGGTACTTC. Protein sequence: CSVVEGLYERYF.